One sample yielded the 28 T cell receptor beta chains listed below, sequenced in a study of T cell responses to AZD1222 COVID-19 vaccine. Profiled with immunoSEQ multiplex PCR; TCRdb holds only in-frame clones, not every one. The data contain around 100,000 clones, approximately 90% of them singletons. This specimen was peripheral blood, taken on day 0 of AZD1222 vaccination. These receptors all come from an adult in good health.

The V call is TRBV6-5, the J call TRBJ1-3; no clear D. Germline CDR1 and CDR2: MNHEY and SVGAGI. The CDR3 length is 13 residues. V was trimmed by 6 bases and J by 4 bases, leaving 10 bases between them. The CDR3 region is CASRYPGGNTIYF. In nucleotides, the CDR3 is TGTGCCAGCAGGTACCCGGGGGGAAACACCATATATTTT.

The chain carries TRBV27 and TRBJ2-1, with 15 bases matching TRBD2. This CDR3 comprises 18 residues. With 6 bases clipped from V and 3 bases from J, the junction kept 9 bases outside the gene matches. Germline CDR1 reads MNHEY; CDR2 reads SMNVEV (reference sequence). CDR3 in amino acids: CASSAGLAGGKLYNEQFF. CDR3 DNA sequence: TGTGCCAGCAGCGCGGGACTAGCGGGAGGCAAACTCTACAATGAGCAGTTCTTC.

The gene calls are TRBV18 and TRBJ1-2; 10 nucleotides line up with TRBD1. This CDR3 region has 14 residues. CDR1 is KGHSH, CDR2 LQKENI, per germline. The V and J ends lost 3 bases and 7 bases, in that order; junction bases with no gene match: 5. DNA for the CDR3: TGTGCCAGCTCACCCGGGACAGGGGAAGGTGGCTACACCTTC. Translating gives CASSPGTGEGGYTF.

The genes are TRBV15 and TRBJ1-6; D remains unclear. CDR3 length: 21 amino acids. From germline, CDR1 is LNHNV and CDR2 YYDKDF (reference sequence). Trimming cost V 0 bases and J 5 bases, with 26 bases left between them. The CDR3: CATSRDRIQTIYWVDNSPLHF. CDR3 nucleotides: TGTGCCACCAGCAGAGATAGGATCCAGACTATCTACTGGGTGGATAATTCACCCCTCCACTTT.

The chain recombines TRBV2 with TRBJ2-1, with TRBD2 matching 13 bases. This CDR3 has 14 amino acids. The V and J ends lost 5 bases and 9 bases, in that order; junction bases with no gene match: 4. The germline gives CDR1 SNHLY, CDR2 FYNNEI. CDR3 in DNA: TGTGCCAGCAGTAGGACTAGCGGGAGCGGTGAGCAGTTCTTC. It yields the protein CASSRTSGSGEQFF.

V usage is TRBV7-9 and J usage is TRBJ1-5; unclear D gene. V was clipped by 5 bases and J by 3 bases, with 8 bases between them. CDR1 and CDR2 (germline): SEHNR, FQNEAQ (reference sequence). The CDR3 sequence is 13 residues long. This chain's CDR3 is CASSPSNNQPQHF. The CDR3 region has the DNA TGTGCCAGCAGCCCGAGTAACAATCAGCCCCAGCATTTT.

This chain joins TRBV21-1 and TRBJ1-5. TRBV21-1 is listed as a pseudogene. CDR3 length: 17 residues. As DNA, the CDR3 is TGTGCCAGCACCCAAAGCAAAGTACGGGGGGGTGGGCAGCCCCAGCATTTT. Protein sequence: CASTQSKVRGGGQPQHF.

The rearrangement links TRBV10-3 to TRBJ2-1, with TRBD1 identical over 9 bases. The V and J ends lost 4 bases and 4 bases, in that order; junction bases with no gene match: 5. This CDR3 has 15 residues. Per germline, CDR1 ENHRY and CDR2 SYGVKD. The CDR3 protein is CAISGQGGGYNEQFF. CDR3 DNA sequence: TGTGCCATCAGTGGACAGGGGGGAGGGTACAATGAGCAGTTCTTC.

The chain links TRBV4-1 to TRBJ2-1; D might be TRBD2 (5 bases). The CDR3 runs to 17 residues. Trimming removed 0 bases from V and 8 bases from J, with 20 bases in between. In germline, CDR1 is MGHRA, CDR2 YSYEKL. The CDR3: CASSQDRRETRVDEQFF. The CDR3 DNA reads TGCGCCAGCAGCCAAGATCGTCGGGAAACGCGTGTCGATGAGCAGTTCTTC.

The rearrangement joins TRBV28 to TRBJ2-3, with 10 bases matching TRBD2. The ends lost 6 bases at V and 1 base at J; junction bases unmatched: 7. CDR3 size: 16 residues. Germline V gene lookup returns CDR1 MDHEN and CDR2 SYDVKM. This CDR3 is CASRDAGTSGTDTQYF. Here the CDR3 DNA reads TGTGCCAGCAGGGACGCCGGGACTAGCGGCACAGATACGCAGTATTTT.

The chain recombines TRBV19 with TRBJ1-4; TRBD1 aligns across 9 bases. The junction had 7 bases not matched to a gene; V was cut back by 6 bases and J by 5 bases. The length of the CDR3 is 15 residues. CDR1 is LNHDA and CDR2 is SQIVND in the germline V gene (reference sequence). In DNA, the CDR3 is TGTGCCAGTAGGAGACAGGGGGGGCGGAATGAAAAACTGTTTTTT. Encoded protein: CASRRQGGRNEKLFF.

The count of this clone is one. This chain links TRBV9 with TRBJ1-2; D perhaps matches TRBD1 (5 bases). CDR3 length: 15 amino acids. The germline V gene has CDR1 SGDLS and CDR2 YYNGEE. The V end lost 0 bases, the J end lost 6 bases, and 15 bases lay between the germline ends. CDR3 nucleotides: TGTGCCAGCAGCGTAGAGAGTGGTGGGGGAAATGGCTACACCTTC. Its translation: CASSVESGGGNGYTF.

The rearrangement joins TRBV18 to TRBJ1-4, with D perhaps TRBD1 (5 bases). Trimming took 0 bases from V and 3 from J, leaving 8 bases between them. The CDR3 spans 15 residues. The V gene's germline CDR1 is KGHSH and CDR2 LQKENI. CDR3 amino acids: CASSPPGQANEKLFF. Written as DNA, the CDR3 is TGTGCCAGCTCACCACCAGGACAAGCTAATGAAAAACTGTTTTTT.

The chain combines TRBV20-1 with TRBJ1-2, with D perhaps matching TRBD1 (5 bases). V was trimmed by 5 bases and J by 8 bases, leaving 12 bases between them. Germline V gene lookup returns CDR1 DFQATT and CDR2 SNEGSKA (reference sequence). The CDR3 is made up of 11 amino acids. Written as DNA, the CDR3 is TGCAGTGCTCCTCAGGGCGGAGGCTACACCTTC. Residues: CSAPQGGGYTF.

This rearrangement joins TRBV15 to TRBJ2-2, with D perhaps matching TRBD1 (6 bases). Trimming took 0 bases from V and 6 from J, leaving 8 bases between them. The CDR3 is made up of 14 amino acids. The germline CDR1 and CDR2 sequences are LNHNV and YYDKDF (reference sequence). For the CDR3, the DNA is TGTGCCACCAGCAGAGACAGGGGACCCGGGGAGCTGTTTTTT. Translating gives CATSRDRGPGELFF.

The gene calls are TRBV9 and TRBJ2-6; 7 bases are shared with TRBD1. Germline loops: CDR1 SGDLS, CDR2 YYNGEE. The CDR3 covers 16 residues. V was pared by 6 bases and J by 2 bases, with 8 bases of the junction left unmatched. CDR3: CASKKEDRAGANVLTF. In nucleotides, the CDR3 is TGTGCCAGCAAGAAGGAAGACAGGGCTGGGGCCAACGTCCTGACTTTC.

The V and J genes are TRBV6-4 and TRBJ1-5; D call uncertain. CDR3 length equals 15 residues. Per germline, CDR1 MRHNA and CDR2 SNTAGT. Trimming took off 0 bases at V and 1 base at J, with 7 bases between the two ends. CDR3 nucleotide sequence: TGTGCCAGCAGTGACTCGCCGGGGAGCAATCAGCCCCAGCATTTT. As protein: CASSDSPGSNQPQHF.

V usage is TRBV29-1 and J usage is TRBJ2-3; weak D call: TRBD2 (6 bases). Germline loops: CDR1 SQVTM, CDR2 ANQGSEA. Between the trimmed V and J ends, which lost 3 bases and 1 base, there was a span of 8 bases. The CDR3 runs to 13 residues. DNA of the CDR3: TGCAGCGTTGACGGAGGGCGCACAGATACGCAGTATTTT. It encodes CSVDGGRTDTQYF.

The chain combines TRBV2 with TRBJ2-3; D gene ambiguous. In germline, CDR1 is SNHLY, CDR2 FYNNEI. The germline V and J ends were trimmed by 6 bases and 4 bases, with 8 bases remaining between them. The CDR3 spans 12 residues. CDR3 sequence reads: CASRSEPDTQYF. The DNA for the CDR3 is TGTGCCAGCAGGTCAGAACCAGATACGCAGTATTTT.

The chain carries TRBV9 and TRBJ2-2, with D hard to call. Germline V gives CDR1 SGDLS, CDR2 YYNGEE. V was shortened by 2 bases and J by 5 bases, with 4 bases between the two germline ends. CDR3 length: 12 residues. CDR3 bases: TGTGCCAGCAGCGTCAAAACCGGGGAGCTGTTTTTT. It codes for CASSVKTGELFF.

The V call is TRBV28, the J call TRBJ1-2; a possible D gene is TRBD1 (5 bases). With 3 bases removed from V and 2 bases from J, the gap between germline ends came to 10 bases. CDR3 length: 14 amino acids. From germline, CDR1 is MDHEN and CDR2 SYDVKM. CDR3 protein: CASSLPTVNYGYTF. CDR3 nucleotides: TGTGCCAGCAGTTTGCCGACAGTAAACTATGGCTACACCTTC.

V is TRBV6-5 and J is TRBJ2-1; 8 bases fit TRBD2. Per the germline V gene, CDR1 is MNHEY and CDR2 is SVGAGI. V shed 2 bases and J 4 bases; nucleotides not matched to a gene: 1. The CDR3 covers 14 residues. Here the CDR3 DNA reads TGTGCCAGCAGTTACGAGCGGGGGTACAATGAGCAGTTCTTC. It codes for CASSYERGYNEQFF.

The CDR3 sequence: CASSPRQPPKNIQYF. The CDR3 nucleotides are TGTGCCAGCAGTCCTCGACAGCCACCCAAAAACATTCAGTACTTC. The rearrangement links TRBV6-5 to TRBJ2-4; possible D gene TRBD1, 5 bases. The CDR3 contains 15 residues. Trimming removed 5 bases at V and 2 bases at J, with 13 bases between. Germline CDR1 reads MNHEY; CDR2 reads SVGAGI.

This clone has a handful of counts. J is TRBJ2-7 and V is TRBV2; 8 bases fit TRBD1. V lost 7 bases to trimming and J lost 2 bases; unmatched junction nucleotides: 7. The CDR3 has 14 amino acids. Germline V CDR1 and CDR2: SNHLY, FYNNEI. The CDR3, as DNA: TGTGCCAGCACAGGAAGGGGACAGGCCTACGAGCAGTACTTC. Its protein is CASTGRGQAYEQYF.

This clone has a handful of counts. The chain links TRBV27 to TRBJ2-7; TRBD1 matches 9 bases. V shed 3 bases, J shed 3 bases, and the junction held 3 bases outside the gene matches. The CDR3 totals 14 residues. Germline V gives CDR1 MNHEY, CDR2 SMNVEV (reference sequence). CDR3 DNA: TGTGCCAGCAGTTTTAGGGGACAGGGCTACGAGCAGTACTTC. Residues: CASSFRGQGYEQYF.

A remark on this clone: The same CDR3 also results from other DNA sequences found in this sample. This rearrangement joins TRBV9 to TRBJ2-7; TRBD1 or TRBD2 may be the D gene (7 bases each). The germline V gene encodes CDR1 SGDLS and CDR2 YYNGEE. With 4 bases removed from V and 1 base from J, the gap between germline ends came to 12 bases. The length of the CDR3 is 14 residues. This chain's CDR3 is CASSPGGGSYEQYF. The CDR3, as DNA: TGTGCCAGCAGCCCAGGGGGGGGTTCCTACGAGCAGTACTTC.

This sequence joins TRBV11-1 and TRBJ1-2; D is perhaps TRBD1 (6 bases). Trimming removed 5 bases from V and 1 base from J, with 11 bases in between. CDR3 length: 14 amino acids. Germline lookup yields CDR1 SGHAT and CDR2 FQDESV (reference sequence). The CDR3 is CASSPTGHNYGYTF. The CDR3 region has the DNA TGTGCCAGCAGCCCGACAGGTCATAACTATGGCTACACCTTC.

V usage is TRBV21-1 and J usage is TRBJ2-5; the table's D call, TRBD2, was not checked against the DNA. TRBV21-1 is flagged as a pseudogene. The CDR3 totals 16 residues. The CDR3 coding sequence is TGTGCCAGCAGCCCCCAACTTTGGCGGGTACAAGAGACCCAGTACTTC. Protein: CASSPQLWRVQETQYF.